This passage covers 9 T cell receptor beta chains from one sample sequenced in a study of blood T cell repertoires in COVID-19. Profiled with immunoSEQ multiplex PCR; TCRdb holds only in-frame clones, not every one. Found here are approximately 350,000 clones, around 83% of them singletons; the top ten hold approximately 5.4%. Material: PBMCs or T cells enriched from blood (not recorded which). These receptors all come from a woman aged 50 to 60 who had recovered from COVID-19.

The V gene is TRBV7-6, the J gene TRBJ2-1, with 9 bases lining up with TRBD2. The V gene end was trimmed by 8 bases and the J gene end by 10 bases; junction bases not matched to a gene: 12. Germline-derived CDR1 and CDR2 are SGHVS and FNYEAQ. The CDR3 totals 14 residues. CDR3 sequence reads: CASREASGAQEQFF. In DNA, the CDR3 is TGTGCCAGCCGTGAGGCTAGCGGGGCTCAGGAGCAGTTCTTC.

This clone was found a few times. This chain joins TRBV5-1 and TRBJ2-7; 9 bases match TRBD2. The CDR3 spans 15 residues. In germline, CDR1 is SGHRS, CDR2 YFSETQ. The trim removed 0 bases at V and 4 bases at J, leaving 5 bases unmatched. The chain's CDR3 is CASSLVGLASYEQYF. For the CDR3, the DNA is TGCGCCAGCAGCTTGGTGGGACTAGCATCGTACGAGCAGTACTTC. The full variable domain, in which reference TRBV5-1 and TRBJ2-7 provide the parts outside the CDR3, is KAGVTQTPRYLIKTRGQQVTLSCSPISGHRSVSWYQQTPGQGLQFLFEYFSETQRNKGNFPGRFSGRQFSNSRSEMNVSTLELGDSALYLCASSLVGLASYEQYFGPGTRLTVT.

The chain joins TRBV4-1 to TRBJ1-1; D remains ambiguous. The V and J ends lost 4 bases and 3 bases respectively, with 18 bases between them. The CDR3 length is 16 residues. Germline V gives CDR1 MGHRA, CDR2 YSYEKL. The CDR3 reads CASSPPSGGRYTEAFF. CDR3 coding DNA: TGCGCCAGCAGCCCTCCAAGTGGAGGGCGGTACACTGAAGCTTTCTTT.

This clone was seen only a few times. The V and J genes are TRBV28 and TRBJ1-3; tentative D call: TRBD1 (5 bases). Germline CDR1 is MDHEN and CDR2 is SYDVKM. Trimming stripped 6 bases from V and 1 base from J, with 13 bases between. This CDR3 contains 15 residues. CDR3 loop: CASSIAGFSGNTIYF. The CDR3 DNA reads as TGTGCCAGCAGCATCGCAGGGTTTTCTGGAAACACCATATATTTT. The whole variable domain, filled in from reference TRBV28 and TRBJ1-3, reads DVKVTQSSRYLVKRTGEKVFLECVQDMDHENMFWYRQDPGLGLRLIYFSYDVKMKEKGDIPEGYSVSREKKERFSLILESASTNQTSMYLCASSIAGFSGNTIYFGEGSWLTVV.

This clone was recorded once. J is TRBJ2-2 and V is TRBV9, with 8 bases matching TRBD1. The CDR3 has 18 amino acids. CDR1 SGDLS and CDR2 YYNGEE come from the germline V gene. V was pared by 0 bases and J by 1 base, with 8 bases of the junction left unmatched. The CDR3, as DNA: TGTGCCAGCAGCGTAGGGGGGGACAGGAATGGGAACACCGGGGAGCTGTTTTTT. Translated: CASSVGGDRNGNTGELFF.

This clone showed up many times. The chain recombines TRBV29-1 with TRBJ2-2, with TRBD1 identical over 7 bases. The V gene end was trimmed by 6 bases and the J gene end by 1 base; junction bases not matched to a gene: 2. CDR1 and CDR2 (germline): SQVTM, ANQGSEA. The CDR3 has 13 amino acids. This chain's CDR3 is CSVGQRNTGELFF. The CDR3 region has the DNA TGCAGCGTGGGACAGCGGAACACCGGGGAGCTGTTTTTT.

The rearrangement joins TRBV6-5 to TRBJ2-1; 8 bases are shared with TRBD2. The CDR3 runs 14 residues. Looked up from germline, CDR1 is MNHEY and CDR2 is SVGAGI. With 8 bases clipped from V and 0 bases from J, the junction kept 3 bases outside the gene matches. The CDR3 is CASELAASYNEQFF. The DNA of the CDR3 is TGTGCCAGCGAACTAGCGGCCTCCTACAATGAGCAGTTCTTC.

This clone was observed a handful of times. The chain uses TRBV19 and TRBJ2-3, with TRBD2 matching over 9 bases. CDR1 is LNHDA and CDR2 is SQIVND in the germline V gene (reference sequence). Germline trimming cut 3 bases from V and 4 bases from J; bases unmatched to any gene: 11. This CDR3 has 17 amino acids. CDR3 amino acids: CASSIPGKSGRSDTQYF. The CDR3 region has the DNA TGTGCCAGTAGTATCCCCGGCAAAAGCGGGAGGTCAGATACGCAGTATTTT.

The chain joins TRBV9 to TRBJ2-7; no clear D. The CDR3 is made up of 12 amino acids. Germline V gene lookup returns CDR1 SGDLS and CDR2 YYNGEE. V lost 3 bases and J lost 7, with 11 bases in between. CDR3 DNA sequence: TGTGCCAGCAGCGATAGCCTCGGGGAGCAGTACTTC. This sequence encodes CASSDSLGEQYF.